These T cell receptor beta chains were read from a single sample in a study of early T cells in non-severe SARS-CoV-2 infection. TCRdb used MiXCR to reprocess the 5' RACE reads, holding one entry per CDR3 protein. Of 40,000 to 45,000 distinct CDR3 sequences detected, roughly 5% appear once; the ten largest clones hold approximately 4.8%. The specimen sequenced was whole blood. All receptors derive from an adult who was a healthcare worker with PCR-confirmed SARS-CoV-2 infection or an uninfected control (not recorded which). Both conserved end residues are part of each CDR3. The order of the fields is V gene, D gene, J gene, clone size, CDR3 protein, CDR3 DNA. D genes are given only for firm matches. Rows may omit the clone size; those that give it use once, few, many or a size class.

TRBV7-2	.	TRBJ2-6	many	CASSFAGANVLTF	TGTGCCAGCAGCTTCGCTGGGGCCAACGTCCTGACTTTC
TRBV28	TRBD2	TRBJ2-1	many	CASSLGGRTSSEQFF	TGTGCCAGCAGTTTAGGCGGGAGAACGTCGAGTGAGCAGTTCTTC
TRBV30	.	TRBJ2-7	few	CAWSGGQSNYEQYF	TGTGCCTGGAGTGGAGGCCAATCGAACTACGAGCAGTACTTC
TRBV10-1	.	TRBJ2-7	.	CASSSAGYEQYF	TGCGCCAGCAGCTCCGCCGGGTACGAGCAGTACTTC
TRBV7-7	TRBD2	TRBJ2-3	.	CASSYGLASDTQYF	TGTGCCAGCAGCTACGGACTAGCCTCAGATACGCAGTATTTT
TRBV30	.	TRBJ2-2	.	CAWDYNTGELFF	TGTGCCTGGGACTATAACACCGGGGAGCTGTTTTTT
TRBV6-5	.	TRBJ1-2	many	CASSPFGNYGYTF	TGTGCCAGCAGTCCTTTTGGGAACTATGGCTACACCTTC
TRBV20-1	.	TRBJ1-2	many	CSARVGDYGYTF	TGCAGTGCTAGAGTAGGGGACTATGGCTACACCTTC
TRBV29-1	.	TRBJ2-5	many	CSVDMAGAETQYF	TGCAGCGTTGATATGGCCGGCGCGGAGACCCAGTACTTC
TRBV15	TRBD1	TRBJ2-7	.	CATSSRGQGKYEQYF	TGTGCCACCAGCAGTAGAGGACAGGGAAAGTACGAGCAGTACTTC
TRBV13	.	TRBJ2-2	many	CASSSSTGTGELFF	TGTGCCAGCAGCTCATCGACAGGCACCGGGGAGCTGTTTTTT
TRBV11-2	TRBD2	TRBJ2-7	few	CASSLKGLAGTEQYF	TGTGCCAGCAGCTTAAAGGGACTAGCGGGGACCGAGCAGTACTTC
TRBV5-4	TRBD2	TRBJ2-3	.	CASSFAGGPQYF	TGTGCCAGCAGCTTCGCGGGAGGCCCCCAGTATTTT
TRBV9	.	TRBJ1-6	many	CASSLGGWEVSPLHF	TGTGCCAGCAGCCTAGGGGGGTGGGAAGTTTCACCCCTCCACTTT
TRBV11-3	TRBD2	TRBJ2-1	.	CASSPIAGDVNEQFF	TGTGCCAGCAGCCCGATAGCGGGAGATGTCAATGAGCAGTTCTTC
TRBV20-1	.	TRBJ2-7	.	CSASPLAFPRSKGDEQYF	TGCAGTGCTAGCCCACTGGCGTTTCCTAGGTCAAAGGGCGACGAGCAGTACTTC
TRBV27	TRBD1	TRBJ2-7	many	CASSPGDSGSYEQYF	TGTGCCAGCAGTCCCGGGGACAGTGGTTCCTACGAGCAGTACTTC
TRBV6-1	.	TRBJ2-1	.	CASSEGSGEQFF	TGTGCCAGCAGTGAAGGAAGCGGGGAGCAGTTCTTC
TRBV2	TRBD1	TRBJ2-5	many	CASSGQGGETQYF	TGTGCCAGCAGCGGACAGGGAGGCGAGACCCAGTACTTC
TRBV4-1	TRBD2	TRBJ2-1	.	CASSQPGASGSNEQFF	TGCGCCAGCAGCCAACCAGGGGCTAGCGGGAGCAATGAGCAGTTCTTC
TRBV30	.	TRBJ2-1	medium-sized	CAWSVIGNEQFF	TGTGCCTGGAGTGTAATAGGCAATGAGCAGTTCTTC
TRBV29-1	.	TRBJ2-2	many	CSVPRGTNTGELFF	TGCAGCGTGCCCCGGGGGACGAACACCGGGGAGCTGTTTTTT
TRBV2	TRBD2	TRBJ2-3	medium-sized	CASSEGTSGGYTQYF	TGTGCCAGCAGTGAAGGGACTAGCGGGGGATATACGCAGTATTTT
TRBV19	TRBD2	TRBJ2-4	many	CASSIGGLAGTLAKNIQYF	TGTGCCAGTAGTATAGGTGGACTAGCGGGGACATTAGCCAAAAACATTCAGTACTTC
TRBV11-2	.	TRBJ2-3	few	CASSIGTTSTDTQYF	TGTGCCAGCAGCATCGGGACAACTAGCACAGATACGCAGTATTTT
TRBV19	.	TRBJ2-5	many	CASSRTSGVAGETQYF	TGTGCCAGTAGTAGGACTTCGGGAGTGGCTGGAGAGACCCAGTACTTC
TRBV12-3/TRBV12-4	.	TRBJ2-7	few	CASSFGREQYF	TGTGCCAGCAGTTTTGGGCGCGAGCAGTACTTC
TRBV7-9	TRBD1	TRBJ2-1	many	CASSWTPGQGAHEQFF	TGTGCCAGCAGCTGGACCCCGGGACAGGGGGCCCATGAGCAGTTCTTC
TRBV20-1	.	TRBJ2-5	many	CRPGVGGRGQETQYF	TGCAGGCCCGGGGTAGGAGGACGGGGCCAAGAGACCCAGTACTTC
TRBV7-6	TRBD1	TRBJ2-7	.	CASSLPGQDYEQYF	TGTGCCAGCAGCCTACCGGGACAGGACTACGAGCAGTACTTC
TRBV20-1	.	TRBJ2-3	medium-sized	CSARDLAGRTDTQYF	TGCAGTGCTAGAGATCTGGCGGGACGCACAGATACGCAGTATTTT
TRBV7-6	.	TRBJ1-2	medium-sized	CASSPWAGGSGYTF	TGTGCCAGCAGCCCTTGGGCGGGGGGATCGGGCTACACCTTC
TRBV29-1	.	TRBJ2-5	few	CSVESQGSQETQYF	TGCAGCGTTGAGAGTCAGGGCAGTCAAGAGACCCAGTACTTC
TRBV20-1	TRBD2	TRBJ2-1	few	CSAISGTSVLYNEQFF	TGCAGTGCTATTTCCGGGACTAGCGTTCTCTACAATGAGCAGTTCTTC
TRBV5-1	TRBD2	TRBJ2-1	few	CASSLLAGSNNEQFF	TGCGCCAGCAGCTTATTAGCGGGTTCTAACAATGAGCAGTTCTTC
TRBV7-6	TRBD1	TRBJ1-2	few	CASSSGTGGNLDYGYTF	TGTGCCAGCAGCTCCGGGACAGGGGGTAATCTGGACTATGGCTACACCTTC
TRBV18	.	TRBJ1-6	few	CASSPRERGNSPLHF	TGTGCCAGCTCACCCAGGGAAAGGGGTAATTCACCCCTCCACTTT
TRBV29-1	.	TRBJ1-4	many	CSVGDEKLFF	TGCAGCGTTGGGGATGAAAAACTGTTTTTT
TRBV7-9	TRBD1	TRBJ2-6	many	CASSSTGAGANVLTF	TGTGCCAGCAGTTCCACAGGGGCAGGGGCCAACGTCCTGACTTTC
TRBV7-2	.	TRBJ1-2	many	CASSPRAEVEGYTF	TGTGCCAGCAGCCCCCGCGCGGAAGTAGAGGGCTACACCTTC
TRBV7-2	TRBD2	TRBJ2-7	.	CASSLELAGVMFSYEQYF	TGTGCCAGCAGCTTAGAACTAGCGGGAGTTATGTTCTCCTACGAGCAGTACTTC
TRBV7-8	TRBD1	TRBJ2-4	few	CASSLAFRGRPKNIQYF	TGTGCCAGCAGCTTAGCGTTCAGGGGGCGGCCCAAAAACATTCAGTACTTC
TRBV27	TRBD1	TRBJ1-5	many	CASSRTGGGNQPQHF	TGTGCCAGCAGTCGAACAGGGGGCGGCAATCAGCCCCAGCATTTT
TRBV5-1	.	TRBJ2-1	many	CASSLDPSYNEQFF	TGCGCCAGCAGCTTAGACCCCTCCTACAATGAGCAGTTCTTC
TRBV28	.	TRBJ2-7	many	CASRIRDDTYEQYF	TGTGCCAGCAGGATCCGGGACGATACCTACGAGCAGTACTTC
TRBV6-2/TRBV6-3	TRBD2	TRBJ2-1	many	CASSYTEWTSGNYNEQFF	TGTGCCAGCAGTTACACCGAGTGGACTAGCGGAAACTACAATGAGCAGTTCTTC
TRBV7-9	TRBD2	TRBJ2-2	.	CARSSGNSNTGELFF	TGTGCCAGGTCTAGCGGAAACTCGAACACCGGGGAGCTGTTTTTT